This T cell receptor beta chain appears in the sequencing data of a study of blood T cell repertoires in COVID-19. About the research overall: COVID-19 samples from acute and convalescent phases originated in the United States, Italy and Spain.

Across 20 to 25 US areas, participants ranged in age from roughly 18 to 89 years. For recovered donors of Cohort 3, there were two negative PCRs, clearance, or symptom resolution. Libraries were prepared by immunoSEQ multiplex PCR; TCRdb keeps only in-frame clonotypes and omits some of them. Here the sample spans about 410,000 clones, over 85% being singletons. The sequencing input was PBMCs or T cells enriched from blood (not recorded which). The sequence was collected from a woman aged 30 to 39 who had recovered from COVID-19.

CDR3 bases: TGTGCCAGCAGCTTACCGACTAGCGGTAGCTACGAGCAGTACTTC. Its protein is CASSLPTSGSYEQYF. This chain joins TRBV7-2 and TRBJ2-7, with 9 bases identical to TRBD2. J lost 3 bases, V lost 2 bases, and 5 bases had no gene match. Germline V gene sequence: CDR1 SGHTA, CDR2 FQGNSA. The CDR3 has 15 residues.